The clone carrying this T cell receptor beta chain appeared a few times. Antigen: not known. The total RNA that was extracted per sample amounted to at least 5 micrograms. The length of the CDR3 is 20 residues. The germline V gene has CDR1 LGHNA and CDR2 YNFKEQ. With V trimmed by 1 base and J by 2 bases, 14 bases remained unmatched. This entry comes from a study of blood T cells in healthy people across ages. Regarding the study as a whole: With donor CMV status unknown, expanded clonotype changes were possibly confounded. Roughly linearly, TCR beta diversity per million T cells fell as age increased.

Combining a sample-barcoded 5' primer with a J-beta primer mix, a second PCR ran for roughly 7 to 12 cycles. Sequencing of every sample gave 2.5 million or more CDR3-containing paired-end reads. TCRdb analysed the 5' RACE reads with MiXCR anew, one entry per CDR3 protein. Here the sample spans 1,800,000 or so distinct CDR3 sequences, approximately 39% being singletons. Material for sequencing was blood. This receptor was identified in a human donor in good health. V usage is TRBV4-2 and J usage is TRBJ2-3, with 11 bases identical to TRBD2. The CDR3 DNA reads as TGTGCCAGCAGCCAAGGCCCGGGGACTAGCGGAGCGGCCCTCACAGATACGCAGTATTTT. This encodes CASSQGPGTSGAALTDTQYF.